This T cell receptor (beta chain) was sequenced for a study of response to subunit inactivated influenza vaccine (dated by TCRdb to 2017 to 2018). Regarding the research as a whole: Deep quantitative T cell receptor repertoire profiling was used in the study to track responses to a trivalent subunit inactivated influenza vaccine.

Note on this clonotype: No cognate antigen has been identified for it. It has no much larger one-base neighbor in the sample; base qualities were not kept.

General findings and caveats noted by the study authors: The authors suggested that each seasonal influenza vaccination may recruit only a limited number of new T cells.

From its cysteine to its phenylalanine, the CDR3 spans 16 amino acids. Of all the DNA, just the CDR3 is kept, 48 bases in frame from base 1. For CDR1 and CDR2, the germline V gene lists MNHEY and SVGAGI. V is cut by 0 bases and J by 0 bases, and the space between the germline ends is 12 bases. Libraries were constructed by RT-PCR. The reads were generated on an Illumina HiSeq 2500. TCRdb redid the processing of the public reads, applying fastp at Q25 and MiXCR, and retained in-frame beta chains. CDR3 protein duplicates are merged, each entry listing the most common genes and DNA. This sample holds 450,000 to 700,000 distinct CDR3 sequences; approximately 15% were observed only once. 11% of the sample is in the top ten clones.

This sample comprised PBMCs from blood, obtained approximately 12 days after vaccination. The V gene is TRBV6-5 and the J gene is TRBJ2-7; the D gene could be either TRBD1 or TRBD2, each agreeing at 6 bases. This TCR came from a man aged 50-59 years who received an inactivated influenza vaccine. Donor details come from another sample of the same person, matched by shared clones. The nucleotide sequence is given as TGTGCCAGCAGTTACTCATGGAGGGGGACCTCCTACGAGCAGTACTTC. Its protein reads: CASSYSWRGTSYEQYF.